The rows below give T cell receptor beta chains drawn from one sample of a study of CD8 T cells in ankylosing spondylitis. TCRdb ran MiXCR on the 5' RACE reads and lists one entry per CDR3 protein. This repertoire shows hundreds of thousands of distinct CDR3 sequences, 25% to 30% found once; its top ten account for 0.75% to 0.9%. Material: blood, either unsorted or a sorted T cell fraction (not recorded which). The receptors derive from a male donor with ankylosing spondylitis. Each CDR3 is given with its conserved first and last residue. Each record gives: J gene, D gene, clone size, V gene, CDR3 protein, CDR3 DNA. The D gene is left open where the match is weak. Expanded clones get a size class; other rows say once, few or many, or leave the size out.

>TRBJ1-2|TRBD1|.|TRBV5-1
CASSTQGNDYTF
TGCGCCAGCAGCACACAGGGGAATGACTACACCTTC
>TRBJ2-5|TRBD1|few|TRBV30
CAWITGTGGETQYF
TGTGCCTGGATAACCGGGACAGGGGGAGAGACCCAGTACTTC
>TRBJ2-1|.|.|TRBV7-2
CASSLDQGGFNEQFF
TGTGCCAGCAGCTTAGATCAGGGGGGCTTCAATGAGCAGTTCTTC
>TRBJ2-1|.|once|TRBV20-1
CSAYRAPSSYNEQFF
TGCAGTGCATACAGGGCGCCCAGCTCCTACAATGAGCAGTTCTTC
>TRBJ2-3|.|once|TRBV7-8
CASSAPGLGPENTQYF
TGTGCCAGCAGCGCCCCGGGGCTCGGGCCCGAAAATACGCAGTATTTT
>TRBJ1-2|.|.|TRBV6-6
CASNPRGVHGYTF
TGTGCCAGCAATCCGCGAGGGGTACATGGCTACACCTTC
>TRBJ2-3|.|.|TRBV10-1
CASSGVTQGMADTQYF
TGCGCCAGCAGTGGGGTCACGCAGGGGATGGCAGATACGCAGTATTTT
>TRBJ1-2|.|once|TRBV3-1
CASSQTREDYGYTF
TGTGCCAGCAGCCAAACCAGGGAAGACTATGGCTACACCTTC
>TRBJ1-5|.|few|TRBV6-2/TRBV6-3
CASSFSPGNQPQHF
TGTGCCAGCAGTTTCTCCCCAGGCAATCAGCCCCAGCATTTT
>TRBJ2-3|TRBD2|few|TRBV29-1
CSVGLAGGFTQYF
TGCAGCGTCGGACTAGCGGGAGGTTTTACGCAGTATTTT
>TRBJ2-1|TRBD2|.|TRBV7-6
CASSSARASGRLEQFF
TGTGCCAGCAGTTCAGCAAGGGCTAGCGGGAGACTTGAGCAGTTCTTC
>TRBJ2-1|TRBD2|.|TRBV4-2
CASRSSGSQQFF
TGTGCCAGCAGAAGTAGCGGGAGCCAGCAGTTCTTC
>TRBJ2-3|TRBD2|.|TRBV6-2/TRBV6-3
CASTGTSGDTDTQYF
TGTGCCAGCACAGGGACTAGCGGGGATACAGATACGCAGTATTTT
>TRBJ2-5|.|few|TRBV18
CASSQDTTRGETQYF
TGTGCCAGCTCACAAGACACGACGAGGGGAGAGACCCAGTACTTC
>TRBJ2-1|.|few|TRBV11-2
CASSFLLSSNEQFF
TGTGCCAGCAGCTTCTTGCTGTCCTCCAATGAGCAGTTCTTC
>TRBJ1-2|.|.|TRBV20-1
CSAIDERTGGYTF
TGCAGTGCTATCGACGAAAGGACCGGGGGCTACACCTTC
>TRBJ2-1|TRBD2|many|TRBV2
CASAGSELAGNNEQFF
TGTGCCAGCGCCGGATCGGAACTAGCGGGAAACAATGAGCAGTTCTTC
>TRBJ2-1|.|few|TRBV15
CATSRDGAGPWGNEQFF
TGTGCCACCAGCAGAGATGGTGCGGGCCCGTGGGGGAATGAGCAGTTCTTC
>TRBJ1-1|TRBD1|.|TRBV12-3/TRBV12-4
CASSIGQGVSAFF
TGTGCCAGCAGTATAGGACAGGGGGTTTCGGCTTTCTTT
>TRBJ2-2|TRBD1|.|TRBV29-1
CSARDRDYTGELFF
TGCAGCGCCAGGGACAGGGATTACACCGGGGAGCTGTTTTTT
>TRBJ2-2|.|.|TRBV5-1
CASTRTVETGELFF
TGCGCCAGCACCCGGACAGTCGAGACCGGGGAGCTGTTTTTT
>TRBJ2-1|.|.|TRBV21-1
CASSKEGGTGEGEQFF
TGTGCCAGCAGCAAAGAAGGCGGGACCGGCGAGGGCGAGCAGTTCTTC
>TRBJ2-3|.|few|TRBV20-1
CSARQTGRSTDTQYF
TGCAGTGCTAGACAGACCGGTCGTAGCACAGATACGCAGTATTTT
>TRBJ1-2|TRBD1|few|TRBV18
CASDGGQGAHPQGHYGYTF
TGTGCCAGCGACGGAGGACAGGGGGCGCATCCCCAGGGGCACTATGGCTACACCTTC
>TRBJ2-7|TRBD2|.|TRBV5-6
CASTGRLAGEKQYF
TGTGCCAGCACCGGGAGACTAGCGGGAGAAAAGCAGTACTTC
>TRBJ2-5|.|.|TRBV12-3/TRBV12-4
CASSSELAPPKETQYF
TGTGCCAGCAGTTCAGAACTAGCCCCCCCAAAAGAGACCCAGTACTTC
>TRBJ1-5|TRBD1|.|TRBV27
CASSLNRGHRPQHF
TGTGCCAGCAGTTTAAACAGGGGTCATAGGCCCCAGCATTTT
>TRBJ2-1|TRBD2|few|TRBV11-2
CASPDGTSGRTVHTEQFF
TGTGCCAGCCCTGACGGGACTAGCGGGAGAACCGTCCACACTGAGCAGTTCTTC
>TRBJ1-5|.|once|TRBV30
CAWSSGGNQPQHF
TGTGCCTGGAGCAGCGGGGGCAATCAGCCCCAGCATTTT
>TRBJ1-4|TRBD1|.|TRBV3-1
CASSDRGGAGEKLFF
TGTGCCAGCAGCGACAGGGGAGGGGCAGGTGAAAAACTGTTTTTT
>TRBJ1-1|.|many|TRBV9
CASSVAFGGVDTEAFF
TGTGCCAGCAGCGTAGCCTTTGGGGGGGTGGACACTGAAGCTTTCTTT
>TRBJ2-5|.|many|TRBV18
CASSLFQETQYF
TGTGCCAGCTCACTCTTCCAAGAGACCCAGTACTTC
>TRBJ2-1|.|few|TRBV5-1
CASSFTSSSYNEQFF
TGCGCCAGCAGCTTTACCAGTAGCTCCTACAATGAGCAGTTCTTC
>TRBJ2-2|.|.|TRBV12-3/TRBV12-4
CASSLDRAGTGELFF
TGTGCCAGCAGTCTCGACAGGGCGGGGACCGGGGAGCTGTTTTTT
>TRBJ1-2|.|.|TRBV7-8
CASSLDHREGYTF
TGTGCCAGCAGCTTAGACCACAGGGAGGGCTACACCTTC
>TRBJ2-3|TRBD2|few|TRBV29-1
CSVAFTSGKEDTQYF
TGCAGCGTTGCTTTCACTAGCGGGAAGGAAGATACGCAGTATTTT
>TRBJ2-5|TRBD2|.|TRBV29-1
CSVLAGGYQETQYF
TGCAGCGTATTAGCGGGAGGCTACCAAGAGACCCAGTACTTC
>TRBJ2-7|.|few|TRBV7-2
CASSLVASEQYF
TGTGCCAGCAGCTTAGTTGCCTCCGAGCAGTACTTC
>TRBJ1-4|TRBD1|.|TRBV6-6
CASSWTGQEKLFF
TGTGCCAGCAGTTGGACAGGGCAAGAAAAACTGTTTTTT
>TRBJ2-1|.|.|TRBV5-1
CASSDSLRDNPVREQFF
TGCGCCAGCAGCGATAGCCTCCGGGACAACCCTGTGCGGGAGCAGTTCTTC
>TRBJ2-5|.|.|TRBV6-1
CASSEGSAGRETQYF
TGTGCCAGCAGTGAAGGGTCGGCGGGGAGGGAGACCCAGTACTTC
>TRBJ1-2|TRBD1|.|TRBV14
CASSQVDRGYGYTF
TGTGCCAGCAGCCAAGTGGACAGGGGCTATGGCTACACCTTC